The 11 T cell receptor beta chains given below trace back to one sample, sequenced in a study of early T cells in non-severe SARS-CoV-2 infection. One entry per CDR3 protein results from TCRdb running MiXCR on the 5' RACE reads. The profile covers more than 30,000 distinct CDR3 sequences, with 5.8% appearing a single time and roughly 24% taken by the ten largest. The sequencing input was whole blood. Receptors originate from an adult who was a healthcare worker with PCR-confirmed SARS-CoV-2 infection or an uninfected control (not recorded which).

The V call is TRBV12-3 or TRBV12-4, the J call TRBJ1-3, with TRBD1 identical over 8 bases. The CDR3 totals 14 residues. The trim removed 5 bases at V and 2 bases at J, leaving 2 bases unmatched. CDR3 amino acids: CASSQDRAGNTIYF. CDR3 DNA: TGTGCCAGCAGTCAGGACAGGGCTGGAAACACCATATATTTT.

This clonotype was detected many times. The chain joins TRBV5-4 to TRBJ2-6; weak D call: TRBD2 (7 bases). Germline V CDR1 and CDR2: SGHNT, YYREEE (reference sequence). This CDR3 spans 19 amino acids. V lost 3 bases and J lost 2, with 21 bases in between. CDR3 bases: TGTGCCAGCAGCTCCCCTGGAGGGGGGGCAGTCACTGGGGCCAACGTCCTGACTTTC. Amino acid sequence: CASSSPGGGAVTGANVLTF.

The chain carries TRBV11-2 and TRBJ2-7; possible D gene TRBD2, 6 bases. The CDR3 spans 17 residues. Germline CDR1 and CDR2: SGHAT and FQNNGV. Trimming took off 5 bases at V and 4 bases at J, with 24 bases between the two ends. DNA of the CDR3: TGTGCCAGCAGCCCGGGTGCAGGACCCGGGAGCGGTTACGAGCAGTACTTC. It is translated as CASSPGAGPGSGYEQYF. Full variable domain (rest looked up from reference TRBV11-2 and TRBJ2-7): EAGVAQSPRYKIIEKRQSVAFWCNPISGHATLYWYQQILGQGPKLLIQFQNNGVVDDSQLPKDRFSAERLKGVDSTLKIQPAKLEDSAVYLCASSPGAGPGSGYEQYFGPGTRLTVT.

This clonotype was detected many times. V is TRBV13 and J is TRBJ1-1, with D unclear. Trimming took 7 bases from V and 2 from J, leaving 8 bases between them. CDR3 size: 12 residues. Germline V gene data show CDR1 as PRHDT and CDR2 as FYEKMQ (reference sequence). The CDR3 loop is CASMRENTEAFF. The CDR3 nucleotides are TGTGCCAGCATGCGGGAAAACACTGAAGCTTTCTTT.

This clonotype was recorded at least ten times. The CDR3 here is CASRWGVGNSPLHF. CDR3 coding DNA: TGTGCCAGCAGATGGGGGGTGGGGAATTCACCCCTCCACTTT. The chain links TRBV11-2 to TRBJ1-6, with D possibly matching TRBD1 (5 bases). Germline values: CDR1 SGHAT, CDR2 FQNNGV. Trimming took 6 bases from V and 7 from J, leaving 13 bases between them. This CDR3 has 14 residues.

This clonotype was recorded at least ten times. The chain is built from TRBV7-2 and TRBJ2-7; 10 bases agree with TRBD1. V dropped 2 bases and J dropped 0; count of bases not matched to a gene: 4. The CDR3 is made up of 16 amino acids. Germline V gene sequence: CDR1 SGHTA, CDR2 FQGNSA. CDR3 coding DNA: TGTGCCAGCAGCTTATTGGGACAGGGGAGCTCCTACGAGCAGTACTTC. This translates into CASSLLGQGSSYEQYF.

This clonotype showed up many times. The V and J genes are TRBV20-1 and TRBJ2-1; D is unclear. V shed 2 bases and J shed 8 bases, with 10 bases lying between them. Germline CDR1 DFQATT, CDR2 SNEGSKA (reference sequence). The CDR3 length is 12 residues. The chain's CDR3 is CSARRESDEQFF. For the CDR3, the DNA is TGCAGTGCTAGACGAGAGAGCGATGAGCAGTTCTTC.

This clonotype has a count of ten or more. The J gene is TRBJ2-5, the V gene TRBV9; D ambiguous. CDR1 is SGDLS, CDR2 YYNGEE, per germline. There are 13 residues in the CDR3. Trimming stripped 0 bases from V and 1 base from J, with 4 bases between. CDR3 bases: TGTGCCAGCAGCGTAGGTATCCAAGAGACCCAGTACTTC. It is translated as CASSVGIQETQYF.

This clonotype was picked up a small number of times. The chain uses TRBV12-3 or TRBV12-4 and TRBJ1-1; 10 bases agree with TRBD1. V dropped 5 bases and J dropped 6; count of bases not matched to a gene: 3. The CDR3 is made up of 13 amino acids. This CDR3 reads CASSGDRGAEAFF. The CDR3 DNA reads as TGTGCCAGCAGTGGGGACAGGGGCGCTGAAGCTTTCTTT.

This clonotype appeared many times. The rearrangement uses TRBV12-3 or TRBV12-4 and TRBJ2-3; D is unresolved. The CDR3 length is 14 residues. Between the trimmed V and J ends, which lost 2 bases and 1 base, there was a span of 7 bases. CDR3 in DNA: TGTGCCAGCAGTTTAAATACCCGCACAGATACGCAGTATTTT. Translated: CASSLNTRTDTQYF.

This clonotype was seen a few times. This chain joins TRBV7-9 and TRBJ2-3; no clear D gene. Germline lookup yields CDR1 SEHNR and CDR2 FQNEAQ (reference sequence). The CDR3 totals 13 residues. Trimming removed 0 bases at V and 4 bases at J, with 5 bases between. The CDR3 here is CASSLASADTQYF. The CDR3 bases are TGTGCCAGCAGCTTAGCGTCGGCAGATACGCAGTATTTT. The full variable domain, its missing parts supplied by reference TRBV7-9 and TRBJ2-3, is DTGVSQNPRHKITKRGQNVTFRCDPISEHNRLYWYRQTLGQGPEFLTYFQNEAQLEKSRLLSDRFSAERPKGSFSTLEIQRTEQGDSAMYLCASSLASADTQYFGPGTRLTVL.